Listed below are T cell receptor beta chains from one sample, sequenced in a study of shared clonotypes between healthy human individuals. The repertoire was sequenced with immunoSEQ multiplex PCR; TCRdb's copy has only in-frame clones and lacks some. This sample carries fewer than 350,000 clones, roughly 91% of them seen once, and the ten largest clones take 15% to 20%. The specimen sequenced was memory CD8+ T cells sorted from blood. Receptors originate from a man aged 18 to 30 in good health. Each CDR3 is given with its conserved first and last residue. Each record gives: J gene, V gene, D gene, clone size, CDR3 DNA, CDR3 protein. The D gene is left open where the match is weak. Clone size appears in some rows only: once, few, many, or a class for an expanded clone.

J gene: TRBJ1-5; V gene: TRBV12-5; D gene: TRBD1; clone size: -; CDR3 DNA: TGTGCTAGTGGGCCGACAGGGAACCAGCCCCAGCATTTT; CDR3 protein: CASGPTGNQPQHF
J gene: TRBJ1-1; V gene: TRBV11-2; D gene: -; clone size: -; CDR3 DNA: TGTGCCAGCAGCTCCCACGATGAGTCCGGGGACACTGAAGCTTTCTTT; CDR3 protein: CASSSHDESGDTEAFF
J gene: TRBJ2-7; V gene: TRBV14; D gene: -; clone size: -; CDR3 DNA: TGTGCCAGCAGCCAAGGAAAAGGCCTCCCATCCTACGAGCAGTACTTC; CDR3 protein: CASSQGKGLPSYEQYF
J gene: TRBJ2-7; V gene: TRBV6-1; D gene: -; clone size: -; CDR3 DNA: TGTGCCAGCATCCAGTACAGGGGACTTCCCTACGAGCAGTACTTC; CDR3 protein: CASIQYRGLPYEQYF
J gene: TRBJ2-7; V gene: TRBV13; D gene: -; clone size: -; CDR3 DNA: TGTGCCAGCAGCACAATAACAGGGGGGGCTCGGGAGCAGTACTTC; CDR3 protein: CASSTITGGAREQYF
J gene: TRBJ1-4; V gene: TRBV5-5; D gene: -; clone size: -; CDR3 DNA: TGTGCCAGCAGCTTGGCCGACGGTTATGCAACTAATGAAAAACTGTTTTTT; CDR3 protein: CASSLADGYATNEKLFF
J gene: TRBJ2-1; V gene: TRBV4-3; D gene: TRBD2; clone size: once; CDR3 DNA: TGCGCCAGCAGCCAAGATCCAGCGGGAGTAGGTTCCTACAATGAGCAGTTCTTC; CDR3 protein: CASSQDPAGVGSYNEQFF
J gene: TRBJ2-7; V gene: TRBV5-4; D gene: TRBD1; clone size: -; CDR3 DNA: TGTGCCAGCAGCCCAACCCAGGGGGACTACGAGCAGTACTTC; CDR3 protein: CASSPTQGDYEQYF
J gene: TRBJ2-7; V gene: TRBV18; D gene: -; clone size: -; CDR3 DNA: TGTGCCAGCTCACCAGGGCGGGGATCCTACGAGCAGTACTTC; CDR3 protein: CASSPGRGSYEQYF
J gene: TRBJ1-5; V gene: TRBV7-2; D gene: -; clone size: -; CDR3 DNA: TGTGCCAGCAGCTTAGCCAGAAATAGCAATCAGCCCCAGCATTTT; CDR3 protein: CASSLARNSNQPQHF
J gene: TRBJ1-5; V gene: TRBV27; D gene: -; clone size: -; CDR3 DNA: TGTGCCAGCAGTTTATCGGTCGGCGGGCGTCAGCCCCAGCATTTT; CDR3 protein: CASSLSVGGRQPQHF
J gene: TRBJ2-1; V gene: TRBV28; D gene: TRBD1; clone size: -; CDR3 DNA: TGTGCCAGCACGACTAGGGGACAGGGTGTTAATGAGCAGTTCTTC; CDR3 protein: CASTTRGQGVNEQFF
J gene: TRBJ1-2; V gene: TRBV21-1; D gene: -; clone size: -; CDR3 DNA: TGTGCCAGCATCGCCGGGACAGGGGGCCGATATGGCTACACCTTC; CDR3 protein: CASIAGTGGRYGYTF
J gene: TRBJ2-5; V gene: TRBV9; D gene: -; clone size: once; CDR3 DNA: TGTGCCAGCAGCGTAGCCGGGAGCGAGACCCAGTACTTC; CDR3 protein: CASSVAGSETQYF
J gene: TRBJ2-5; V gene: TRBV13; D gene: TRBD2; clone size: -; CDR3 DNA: TGTGCCAGCAGCCAAGGACTAGAAGGCCAAGAGACCCAGTACTTC; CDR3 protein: CASSQGLEGQETQYF
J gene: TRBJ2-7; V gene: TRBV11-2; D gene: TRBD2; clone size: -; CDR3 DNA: TGTGCCAGCAGCGATAGCGGGGACTACGAGCAGTACTTC; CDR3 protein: CASSDSGDYEQYF
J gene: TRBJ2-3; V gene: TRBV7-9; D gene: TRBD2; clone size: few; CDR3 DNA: TGTGCCAGCAGCGATGGCGCTAGCGGTATCACAGATACGCAGTATTTT; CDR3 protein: CASSDGASGITDTQYF
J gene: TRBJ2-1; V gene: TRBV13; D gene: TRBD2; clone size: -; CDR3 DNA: TGTGCCAGCAGCTTAGACGTACGACTAGCGGGAGAATCTTGGGAAAACAATGAGCAGTTCTTC; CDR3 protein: CASSLDVRLAGESWENNEQFF
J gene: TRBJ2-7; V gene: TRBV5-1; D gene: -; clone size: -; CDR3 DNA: TGCGCCAGCAGCTTGTCTGGGGGCGTCTACGAGCAGTACTTC; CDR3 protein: CASSLSGGVYEQYF
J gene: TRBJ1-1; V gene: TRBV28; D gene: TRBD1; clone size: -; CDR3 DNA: TGTGCCAGCAGTTCCGGGACAGGGGTCCGCACTGAAGCTTTCTTT; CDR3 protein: CASSSGTGVRTEAFF
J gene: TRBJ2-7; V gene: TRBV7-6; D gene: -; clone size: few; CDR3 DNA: TGTGCCAGCAGCTTAGCAGGGGGAGGCGAGCAGTACTTC; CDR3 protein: CASSLAGGGEQYF
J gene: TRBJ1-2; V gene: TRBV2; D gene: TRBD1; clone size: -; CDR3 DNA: TGTGCCAGCAGTGGGGAAAAGGGACAGGATAACTATGGCTACACCTTC; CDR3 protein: CASSGEKGQDNYGYTF
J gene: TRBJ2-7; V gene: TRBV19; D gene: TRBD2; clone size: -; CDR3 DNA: TGTGCCAGTAGTATTGGTGGCGGGGGAGGAGAGCAGTACTTC; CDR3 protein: CASSIGGGGGEQYF
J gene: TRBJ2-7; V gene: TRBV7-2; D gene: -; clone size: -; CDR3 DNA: TGTGCCAGCAGCTTAGTGACCTCGGGGGAGCAGTACTTC; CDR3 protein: CASSLVTSGEQYF
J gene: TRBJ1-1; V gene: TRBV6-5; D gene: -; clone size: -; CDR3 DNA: TGTGCCAGCAGGTACAGGGAAGGGTACGGTGAAGCTTTCTTT; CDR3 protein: CASRYREGYGEAFF
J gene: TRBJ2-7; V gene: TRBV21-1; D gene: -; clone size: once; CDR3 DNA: TGTGCCAGCAGCAGACTGGGACAGTCCTACGAGCAGTACTTC; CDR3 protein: CASSRLGQSYEQYF
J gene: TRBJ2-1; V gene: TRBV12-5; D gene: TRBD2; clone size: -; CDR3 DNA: TGTGCTAGTGGTTCCCCGACTAGCGATCGGGAGCAGTTCTTC; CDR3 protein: CASGSPTSDREQFF